The T cell receptor (beta chain) described here comes from a study of diagnostic markers for celiac disease. TCRdb re-analyzed the reads; it lists each CDR3 protein once, without DNA. There are some 4,000 distinct CDR3 sequences in the sample, with 9% to 10% held by the top ten. The TCR originated in a human donor. This table probably holds off-target reads from a library built for another chain. Source material: either unsorted cells or a sorted T cell fraction (not recorded which).

CDR3 sequence reads: CASSRHSGANTEAFF. The chain links TRBV4-1 to TRBJ1-1; there is no DNA to check the TCRdb D call of TRBD1. The CDR3 consists of 15 residues. Germline V gene lookup returns CDR1 MGHRA and CDR2 YSYEKL.